The T cell receptor beta chain described here comes from a study of lymphopenia after photon versus proton radiotherapy. Study-wide results and limits: Post-nadir diversity loss with photons came from oligoclonal expansion, particularly CD8+ Temra cells.

Details on this clone: The antigen is not known.

The assay was immunoSEQ multiplex PCR, and TCRdb's table has in-frame clones only and misses some. The profile shows about 28,000 clones, roughly four fifths of them singletons. Looked up from germline, CDR1 is MGHRA and CDR2 is YSYEKL. V dropped 2 bases and J dropped 1 base, with 11 bases sitting between them. The CDR3 contains 16 residues. Sequenced here: peripheral blood, sampled from a patient treated with photon-based radiotherapy. The TCR was taken from a man aged 45-65 years with gastric cancer. The genes are TRBV4-1 and TRBJ2-2; D tentatively reads TRBD1 or TRBD2 (5 bases each). DNA of the CDR3: TGCGCCAGCAGCCAAAACCCGGGACGGAACACCGGGGAGCTGTTTTTT. Translation: CASSQNPGRNTGELFF.